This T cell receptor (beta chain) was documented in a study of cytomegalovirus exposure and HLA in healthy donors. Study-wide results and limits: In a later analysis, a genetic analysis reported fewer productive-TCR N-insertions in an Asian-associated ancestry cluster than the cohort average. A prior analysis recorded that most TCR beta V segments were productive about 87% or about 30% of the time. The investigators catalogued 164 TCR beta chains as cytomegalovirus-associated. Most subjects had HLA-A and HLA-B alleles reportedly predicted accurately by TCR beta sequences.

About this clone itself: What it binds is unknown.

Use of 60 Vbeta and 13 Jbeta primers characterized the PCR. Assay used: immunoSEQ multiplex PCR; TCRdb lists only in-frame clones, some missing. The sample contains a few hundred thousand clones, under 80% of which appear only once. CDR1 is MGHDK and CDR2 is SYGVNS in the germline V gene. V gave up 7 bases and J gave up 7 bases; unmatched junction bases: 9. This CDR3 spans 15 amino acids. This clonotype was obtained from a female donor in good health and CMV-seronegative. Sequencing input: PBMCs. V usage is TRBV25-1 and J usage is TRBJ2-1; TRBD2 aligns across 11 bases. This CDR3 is CASMELAGAVNEQFF. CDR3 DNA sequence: TGTGCCAGCATGGAACTAGCGGGAGCAGTGAATGAGCAGTTCTTC.